One sample yielded the 32 T cell receptor beta chains listed below, sequenced in a study of beta chain features in type 1 diabetes. Of the isolated RNA, all was reverse transcribed, and so the sequenced material was expressed TCRB transcripts. Measured with immunoSEQ multiplex PCR; TCRdb has only the in-frame clones, and not every one. The sample records tens of thousands of clones, roughly three quarters being singletons. The sample was Tregs from blood. The receptor set was obtained from a woman aged 40 to 50 in good health.

The chain is built from TRBV27 and TRBJ2-3, with 9 bases fitting TRBD1. CDR1 is MNHEY, CDR2 SMNVEV, per germline (reference sequence). The CDR3 contains 15 residues. Trimming took 4 bases from V and 2 from J; bases not matched to a gene: 4. Written as DNA, the CDR3 is TGTGCCAGCAGTTACAGGGGGCCGACCACAGATACGCAGTATTTT. As protein: CASSYRGPTTDTQYF.

The sample holds one count of this clone. J is TRBJ2-1 and V is TRBV5-4; a possible D gene is TRBD1 (6 bases). The CDR3 has 15 amino acids. Germline V CDR1 and CDR2: SGHNT, YYREEE (reference sequence). The V gene lost 4 bases and the J gene lost 0 bases, with 11 bases spanning the gap. Here the CDR3 reads CASSTDRSSYNEQFF. CDR3 nucleotides: TGTGCCAGCAGCACCGACAGGAGCTCCTACAATGAGCAGTTCTTC. Full variable domain (outside the CDR3, taken from reference TRBV5-4 and TRBJ2-1): ETGVTQSPTHLIKTRGQQVTLRCSSQSGHNTVSWYQQALGQGPQFIFQYYREEENGRGNFPPRFSGLQFPNYSSELNVNALELDDSALYLCASSTDRSSYNEQFFGPGTRLTVL.

The sample holds a few counts of this clone. The rearrangement joins TRBV7-9 to TRBJ1-2; D ambiguous. The CDR3 loop spans 15 amino acids. From germline, CDR1 is SEHNR and CDR2 FQNEAQ (reference sequence). Trimming removed 5 bases from V and 8 bases from J, with 21 bases in between. The CDR3 loop is CASSKSGEGSGGYTF. The CDR3 coding sequence is TGTGCCAGCAGCAAGTCCGGGGAAGGCTCAGGAGGCTACACCTTC.

This clone has only one observation. The chain employs TRBV2 and TRBJ1-1; D unresolved. With 4 bases removed from V and 0 bases from J, the gap between germline ends came to 12 bases. The CDR3 loop spans 15 amino acids. Germline values: CDR1 SNHLY, CDR2 FYNNEI. The DNA for the CDR3 is TGTGCCAGCAGTGCCGGGAAGAGAGTGAACACTGAAGCTTTCTTT. This sequence encodes CASSAGKRVNTEAFF.

Note on this clone: Since a much larger clone is just one base distant, this may be a read error. The chain couples TRBV5-4 to TRBJ2-6; 7 bases align to TRBD1. The CDR3 sequence is 16 residues long. CDR1 and CDR2 from the germline V gene are SGHNT and YYREEE (reference sequence). J was trimmed by 1 base and V by 4 bases; bases with no gene match: 5. The CDR3, as DNA: TGTGCCAGCAGCACCATACAGGGGTCTGGGGCCAACGTCCTGACTTTC. Translating it yields CASSTIQGSGANVLTF.

There are a few counts of this clone. This chain uses TRBV6-1 with TRBJ2-3; D unclear. The germline gives CDR1 MNHNS, CDR2 SASEGT. The V gene lost 7 bases and the J gene lost 5 bases, with 7 bases spanning the gap. The CDR3 sequence is 11 residues long. The CDR3 loop is CASTSVDTQYF. In DNA form, the CDR3 reads TGTGCCAGCACCTCCGTAGATACGCAGTATTTT.

Concerning this clone: The sample has other DNA sequences that encode this CDR3 too. V gene TRBV5-1 combines with J gene TRBJ1-2; 9 bases align to TRBD1. The CDR3 spans 15 residues. CDR1 SGHRS and CDR2 YFSETQ come from the germline V gene. V was pared by 4 bases and J by 6 bases, with 10 bases of the junction left unmatched. CDR3 DNA sequence: TGCGCCAGCAGCCTAGGACAGGGGAGTCGTGATGGCTACACCTTC. Translated: CASSLGQGSRDGYTF.

The CDR3 DNA reads as TGTGCTAGTGGTTTGGTATTTCCTAGCGAGCAGTACTTC. It yields the protein CASGLVFPSEQYF. The V and J genes are TRBV12-5 and TRBJ2-7, with D hard to call. Germline CDR1 LGHNT, CDR2 FRNRAP. Trimming pared 0 bases from V and 6 bases from J, leaving 9 bases between. The CDR3 has 13 amino acids.

This sequence joins TRBV5-1 and TRBJ2-3, with no clear D. Trimming pared 4 bases from V and 0 bases from J, leaving 15 bases between. Germline-derived CDR1 and CDR2 are SGHRS and YFSETQ. The CDR3 length is 16 residues. The CDR3 loop reads CASSEAPTPSTDTQYF. In DNA form, the CDR3 reads TGCGCCAGCAGCGAGGCCCCGACCCCTAGCACAGATACGCAGTATTTT. The full variable domain, in which reference TRBV5-1 and TRBJ2-3 provide the parts outside the CDR3, is KAGVTQTPRYLIKTRGQQVTLSCSPISGHRSVSWYQQTPGQGLQFLFEYFSETQRNKGNFPGRFSGRQFSNSRSEMNVSTLELGDSALYLCASSEAPTPSTDTQYFGPGTRLTVL.

This clone was observed a handful of times. The genes are TRBV6-5 and TRBJ1-1; a possible D gene is TRBD1 (6 bases). The V end lost 6 bases, the J end lost 3 bases, and 8 bases lay between the germline ends. The CDR3 is made up of 12 amino acids. Germline V lookup: CDR1 MNHEY, CDR2 SVGAGI. CDR3 loop: CASRTGYTEAFF. Written as DNA, the CDR3 is TGTGCCAGCAGAACAGGGTACACTGAAGCTTTCTTT.

The table lists this clone with a few counts. Here the CDR3 reads CASSGVGGASETQYF. The CDR3 DNA reads TGTGCCAGCAGTGGGGTCGGGGGGGCTTCTGAGACCCAGTACTTC. The genes are TRBV2 and TRBJ2-5, with TRBD2 matching 8 bases. The CDR3 extends over 15 amino acids. J was trimmed by 5 bases and V by 4 bases; bases with no gene match: 9. Germline V gives CDR1 SNHLY, CDR2 FYNNEI.

This clone was seen only a few times. This chain links TRBV5-4 with TRBJ2-6; 7 bases map to TRBD1. This CDR3 spans 18 amino acids. Losses at the gene ends were 0 bases for V and 0 bases for J; bases not matched to a gene: 6. Per the germline V gene, CDR1 is SGHNT and CDR2 is YYREEE (reference sequence). CDR3 region: CASSLGGGGRSGANVLTF. The CDR3 DNA sequence: TGTGCCAGCAGCTTGGGAGGGGGCGGCCGCTCTGGGGCCAACGTCCTGACTTTC.

This clone has only a few counts. The chain carries TRBV19 and TRBJ2-6; D is unclear. Between the trimmed V and J ends, which lost 3 bases and 3 bases, there was a span of 9 bases. CDR1 is LNHDA, CDR2 SQIVND, per germline (reference sequence). This CDR3 contains 15 residues. CDR3: CASSIGVLGANVLTF. The CDR3 nucleotides are TGTGCCAGTAGTATCGGAGTTCTTGGGGCCAACGTCCTGACTTTC.

The genes are TRBV5-1 and TRBJ1-4; TRBD1 agrees at 9 bases. This CDR3 comprises 15 residues. With V trimmed by 0 bases and J by 8 bases, 5 bases remained unmatched. Germline V CDR1 and CDR2: SGHRS, YFSETQ. CDR3: CASSLGLGQGEKLFF. CDR3 in DNA: TGCGCCAGCAGCTTGGGTCTGGGACAGGGCGAAAAACTGTTTTTT.

The genes are TRBV29-1 and TRBJ2-3, with 9 bases lining up with TRBD1. The junction had 13 bases not matched to a gene; V was cut back by 6 bases and J by 0 bases. The CDR3 has 17 amino acids. CDR1 and CDR2 from the germline V gene are SQVTM and ANQGSEA. The CDR3 here is CSVDRGLAGFSTDTQYF. CDR3 DNA: TGCAGCGTCGACAGGGGGTTGGCGGGGTTTAGCACAGATACGCAGTATTTT.

The chain carries TRBV4-3 and TRBJ1-5; no firm D call. Germline lookup yields CDR1 LGHNA and CDR2 YSLEER. The V end lost 1 base, the J end lost 0 bases, and 13 bases lay between the germline ends. CDR3 length: 17 amino acids. The CDR3 region has the DNA TGCGCCAGCAGCCAAGTCGAGCGGCGGTATAGCAATCAGCCCCAGCATTTT. Translating it yields CASSQVERRYSNQPQHF.

This rearrangement joins TRBV29-1 to TRBJ1-2; TRBD1 matches at 8 bases. V lost 0 bases to trimming and J lost 7 bases; unmatched junction nucleotides: 10. Per germline, CDR1 SQVTM and CDR2 ANQGSEA. This CDR3 spans 15 amino acids. CDR3 loop: CSVEDRDRSIGGYTF. The CDR3 DNA reads TGCAGCGTTGAAGATCGGGACAGGTCCATCGGTGGCTACACCTTC.

The V call is TRBV2, the J call TRBJ1-5; maybe TRBD1 (5 bases). Between the trimmed V and J ends, which lost 7 bases and 2 bases, there was a span of 21 bases. This CDR3 is 17 amino acids long. The germline gives CDR1 SNHLY, CDR2 FYNNEI. DNA for the CDR3: TGTGCCAGCACCCAAACCCTCGGGGGGAGTGGCAATCAGCCCCAGCATTTT. This sequence encodes CASTQTLGGSGNQPQHF.

The V call is TRBV5-4, the J call TRBJ2-1; D not certain. CDR1 and CDR2 (germline): SGHNT, YYREEE (reference sequence). The length of the CDR3 is 12 residues. Deletions cut 4 bases from V and 5 bases from J, with 7 bases between. CDR3 nucleotide sequence: TGTGCCAGCAGCGGAGCCCACAATGAGCAGTTCTTC. It is translated as CASSGAHNEQFF.

The chain links TRBV18 to TRBJ2-5; 8 bases match TRBD1. This CDR3 is 14 amino acids long. V trimming: 4 bases; J trimming: 5 bases; junction bases outside the gene matches: 6. Germline assignment: CDR1 KGHSH and CDR2 LQKENI. CDR3 nucleotide sequence: TGTGCCAGCTCACGGACAGGGTTTGAGGAGACCCAGTACTTC. Amino acids: CASSRTGFEETQYF.

The gene calls are TRBV5-1 and TRBJ2-6; 9 positions match TRBD2. There are 18 residues in the CDR3. V trimming: 8 bases; J trimming: 0 bases; junction bases outside the gene matches: 12. Germline V gene data show CDR1 as SGHRS and CDR2 as YFSETQ. CDR3 nucleotides: TGCGCCAGTTCCAGAGGTGCGGGGGGGGCCTCTGGGGCCAACGTCCTGACTTTC. It encodes CASSRGAGGASGANVLTF.

The J gene is TRBJ2-5, the V gene TRBV7-2; a weak D match, TRBD2 (6 bases). The J call may be wrong; the DNA end is better matched by TRBJ2-7. The CDR3 has 16 residues. Germline V gives CDR1 SGHTA, CDR2 FQGNSA. CDR3 bases: TGTGCCAGCAGCTTAACTGTAACTAGCTCGCCCTACGAGCAGTACTTC. Translated: CASSLTVTSSPYEQYF.

J is TRBJ1-3 and V is TRBV11-2, with TRBD1 matching 8 bases. Losses at the gene ends were 3 bases for V and 3 bases for J; bases not matched to a gene: 7. The CDR3 is made up of 16 amino acids. Per germline, CDR1 SGHAT and CDR2 FQNNGV. CDR3 sequence: CASSFSTGEVGNTIYF. The DNA for the CDR3 is TGTGCCAGCAGCTTCTCGACAGGGGAGGTTGGAAACACCATATATTTT.

This chain links TRBV2 with TRBJ1-2, with a possible D match to TRBD1 (6 bases). The CDR3 covers 12 residues. The germline gives CDR1 SNHLY, CDR2 FYNNEI. With 8 bases removed from V and 8 bases from J, the gap between germline ends came to 15 bases. The CDR3 region is CASGYTGKGYTF. CDR3 nucleotide sequence: TGTGCCAGCGGATACACAGGGAAGGGCTACACCTTC.

Details on this clone: At one end the junction does not follow the germline gene, possibly because of a read error. V and J are TRBV7-9 and TRBJ2-7, with a tentative D call TRBD1 (6 bases). This CDR3 has 18 amino acids. CDR1 and CDR2 from the germline V gene are SEHNR and FQNEAQ (reference sequence). CDR3 DNA: TGTGCCAGCAGCCCTGGGAGCGGCTCAACAGGGTGGATCGGAGAGCCGTACTTC. Translated, it gives CASSPGSGSTGWIGEPYF.

This chain uses TRBV29-1 with TRBJ1-2; 7 nucleotides agree with TRBD1. Germline V lookup: CDR1 SQVTM, CDR2 ANQGSEA. The CDR3 loop spans 14 amino acids. V gave up 5 bases and J gave up 6 bases; unmatched junction bases: 12. The CDR3 DNA is TGCAGCGTTTCACCCCTCGGGACAGAGGATGGCTACACCTTC. It specifies CSVSPLGTEDGYTF.

The chain couples TRBV11-2 to TRBJ2-1; the D is unclear. The CDR3 runs 16 residues. The V end lost 5 bases, the J end lost 3 bases, and 17 bases lay between the germline ends. In germline, CDR1 is SGHAT, CDR2 FQNNGV. In DNA, the CDR3 is TGTGCCAGCAGCGCCCCGGCACTACCTGTCTACAATGAGCAGTTCTTC. It yields the protein CASSAPALPVYNEQFF.

The genes are TRBV5-5 and TRBJ2-3; D may be TRBD2 (6 bases). CDR3 length equals 16 residues. Germline CDR1 is SGHKS and CDR2 is YYEKEE (reference sequence). V was cut by 4 bases and J by 3 bases, with 18 bases left in between. The CDR3 sequence: CASSPGPSAGTDTQYF. DNA of the CDR3: TGTGCCAGCAGCCCAGGTCCTTCCGCGGGAACAGATACGCAGTATTTT.

The CDR3 DNA reads TGTGCCAGCAGCGTAGTAGAGGGAACTGAAGCTTTCTTT. This sequence encodes CASSVVEGTEAFF. This sequence joins TRBV9 and TRBJ1-1, with D unclear. This CDR3 has 13 residues. V lost 0 bases to trimming and J lost 5 bases, with 8 bases between them. From germline, CDR1 is SGDLS and CDR2 YYNGEE.

CDR3 residues: CASSRQQAGELFF. The CDR3 DNA reads TGTGCCAGCAGCCGGCAACAGGCCGGGGAGCTGTTTTTT. The chain links TRBV7-9 to TRBJ2-2; a weak D match, TRBD1 (5 bases). CDR3 length: 13 residues. V was clipped by 5 bases and J by 6 bases, with 10 bases between them. Germline CDR1 is SEHNR and CDR2 is FQNEAQ (reference sequence).

The V gene is TRBV5-6, the J gene TRBJ2-7; D ambiguous. Per the germline V gene, CDR1 is SGHDT and CDR2 is YYEEEE. V dropped 2 bases and J dropped 3 bases, with 15 bases sitting between them. CDR3 length equals 15 residues. The CDR3 sequence: CASSFRSRSDYEQYF. CDR3 coding DNA: TGTGCCAGCAGCTTCCGCTCCAGGTCCGACTACGAGCAGTACTTC.

The V and J genes are TRBV6-1 and TRBJ2-4; TRBD1 is a possible D gene (6 bases). The CDR3 runs to 13 residues. CDR1 and CDR2 (germline): MNHNS, SASEGT. V lost 7 bases and J 3 bases, leaving 10 bases between the germline ends. In DNA, the CDR3 is TGTGCCAGCACAGGGGTGGGCAAAAACATTCAGTACTTC. As protein: CASTGVGKNIQYF.